This TCR beta chain emerged from a study of blood T cell repertoires in COVID-19. This CDR3 has 15 amino acids. CDR1 is SGHNT, CDR2 YYREEE, per germline (reference sequence). V lost 4 bases and J lost 3; bases outside the gene matches: 7. This table comes from immunoSEQ multiplex PCR, and its TCRdb copy is limited to in-frame clones, with some not included. The sample carries around 220,000 clones, 84% recorded once. This receptor was taken from a woman aged 40 to 50 who had recovered from COVID-19. The chain has TRBV5-4 and TRBJ1-1; 9 nucleotides line up with TRBD1. Specimen: PBMCs or T cells enriched from blood (not recorded which). CDR3: CASSTRTGADTEAFF. CDR3 DNA: TGTGCCAGCAGCACCAGGACAGGGGCGGACACTGAAGCTTTCTTT.